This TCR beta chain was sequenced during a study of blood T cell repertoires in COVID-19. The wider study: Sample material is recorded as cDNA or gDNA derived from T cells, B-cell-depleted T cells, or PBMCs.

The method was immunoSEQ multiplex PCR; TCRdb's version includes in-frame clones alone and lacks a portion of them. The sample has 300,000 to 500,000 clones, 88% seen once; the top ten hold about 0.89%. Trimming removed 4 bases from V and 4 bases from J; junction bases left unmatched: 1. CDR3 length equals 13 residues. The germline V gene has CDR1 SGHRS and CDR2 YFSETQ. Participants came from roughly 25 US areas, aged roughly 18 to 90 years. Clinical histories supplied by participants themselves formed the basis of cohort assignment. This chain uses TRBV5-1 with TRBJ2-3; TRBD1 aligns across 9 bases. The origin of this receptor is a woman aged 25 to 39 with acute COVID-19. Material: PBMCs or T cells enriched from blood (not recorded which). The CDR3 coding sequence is TGCGCCAGCAGCGGACAGGGGCCAGATACGCAGTATTTT. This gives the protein CASSGQGPDTQYF.